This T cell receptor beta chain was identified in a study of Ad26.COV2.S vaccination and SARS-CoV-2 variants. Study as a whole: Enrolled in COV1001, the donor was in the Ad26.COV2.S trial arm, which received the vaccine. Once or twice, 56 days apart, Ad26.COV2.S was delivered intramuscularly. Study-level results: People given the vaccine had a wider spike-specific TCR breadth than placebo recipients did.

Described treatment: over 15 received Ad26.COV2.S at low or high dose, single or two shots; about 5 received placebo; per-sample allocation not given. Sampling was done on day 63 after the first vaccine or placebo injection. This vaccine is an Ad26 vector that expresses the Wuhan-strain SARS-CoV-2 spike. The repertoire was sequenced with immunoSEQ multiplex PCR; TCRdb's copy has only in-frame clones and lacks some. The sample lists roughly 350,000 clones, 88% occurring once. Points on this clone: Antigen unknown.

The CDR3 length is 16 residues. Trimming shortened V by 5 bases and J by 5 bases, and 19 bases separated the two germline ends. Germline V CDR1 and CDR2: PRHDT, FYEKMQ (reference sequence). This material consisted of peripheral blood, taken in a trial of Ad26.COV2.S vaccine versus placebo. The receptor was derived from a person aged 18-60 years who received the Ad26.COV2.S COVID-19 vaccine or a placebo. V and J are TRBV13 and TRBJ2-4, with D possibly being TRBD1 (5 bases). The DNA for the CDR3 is TGTGCCAGCAGCCCAGGGCTTCGCCCTGGGCAAAACATTCAGTACTTC. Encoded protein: CASSPGLRPGQNIQYF.